This note documents a single TCR beta chain sequence. The antigen is unknown. These data come from a study of T cell responses to AZD1222 COVID-19 vaccine. Produced via immunoSEQ multiplex PCR; TCRdb's table is partial and in-frame only. The sample has about 91,000 clones, approximately 90% seen once. Study-wide points: White British people made up most donors, females outnumbered males, and clonal diversity was possibly underestimated.

The CDR3 is 18 amino acids. Trimming cost V 5 bases and J 7 bases; bases outside gene matches: 15. The germline V gene has CDR1 SGHNT and CDR2 YENEEA. The receptor was derived from an adult who received the AZD1222 COVID-19 vaccine. V gene TRBV11-3 combines with J gene TRBJ2-1, with 12 bases aligning to TRBD1. Sequencing was performed on peripheral blood, taken 28 days after the second AZD1222 dose. The CDR3 loop reads CASSPGKIGTGGRNEQFF. The CDR3, as DNA: TGTGCCAGCAGCCCAGGTAAAATCGGGACAGGGGGCCGGAATGAGCAGTTCTTC.